This passage covers 17 T cell receptor beta chains from one sample sequenced in a study of PD-1 blockade in classical Hodgkin lymphoma. Brentuximab vedotin exposure varied, and every patient relapsed after autologous stem cell transplantation. Profiling relied on immunoSEQ multiplex PCR, and the TCRdb table lists in-frame clones only, not all of them. The data show some 45,000 clones, about 90% seen once. The specimen was peripheral blood mononuclear cells (PBMCs), collected at baseline. These TCRs come from a human donor with classical Hodgkin lymphoma.

The genes are TRBV19 and TRBJ1-5, with 9 positions matching TRBD1. After removal of 3 bases from V and 7 bases from J, the junction contained 10 bases not matched to a gene. CDR1 and CDR2 from the germline V gene are LNHDA and SQIVND (reference sequence). The CDR3 has 16 amino acids. CDR3 residues: CASSIGKQGARQPQHF. The CDR3 region has the DNA TGTGCCAGTAGTATCGGGAAACAGGGGGCAAGGCAGCCCCAGCATTTT.

This chain links TRBV28 with TRBJ1-1; D gene uncertain. Trimming took 7 bases from V and 5 from J, leaving 14 bases between them. The CDR3 is 13 residues long. CDR1 and CDR2 from the germline V gene are MDHEN and SYDVKM. As DNA, the CDR3 is TGTGCCAGCACCTCAACTGGAGTGACTGAAGCTTTCTTT. Amino acid sequence: CASTSTGVTEAFF. Looking up the rest from reference TRBV28 and TRBJ1-1 gives the full variable domain: DVKVTQSSRYLVKRTGEKVFLECVQDMDHENMFWYRQDPGLGLRLIYFSYDVKMKEKGDIPEGYSVSREKKERFSLILESASTNQTSMYLCASTSTGVTEAFFGQGTRLTVV.

The chain combines TRBV5-5 with TRBJ2-2; 11 bases are a match to TRBD2. This CDR3 comprises 15 residues. Germline CDR1 is SGHKS and CDR2 is YYEKEE (reference sequence). The V and J ends lost 6 bases and 4 bases, in that order; junction bases with no gene match: 5. The CDR3 bases are TGTGCCAGCACCCTAGCGGGGGGCTCCACCGGGGAGCTGTTTTTT. This gives the protein CASTLAGGSTGELFF.

This chain connects TRBV7-2 to TRBJ2-1; D is possibly TRBD1 or TRBD2 (6 bases each). V gave up 2 bases and J gave up 7 bases, with 15 bases separating them. The CDR3 is made up of 15 amino acids. Germline V gene lookup returns CDR1 SGHTA and CDR2 FQGNSA. In DNA form, the CDR3 reads TGTGCCAGCAGCTTATTGATCCTAGGGGGGAATGAGCAGTTCTTC. It is translated as CASSLLILGGNEQFF.

The chain uses TRBV6-6 and TRBJ1-1; 11 nucleotides agree with TRBD1. CDR1 and CDR2 from the germline V gene are MNHNY and SVGAGI (reference sequence). After removal of 5 bases from V and 0 bases from J, the junction contained 2 bases not matched to a gene. The length of the CDR3 is 15 residues. The CDR3 protein is CASSRDRGMNTEAFF. The CDR3 region has the DNA TGTGCCAGCAGTCGGGACAGGGGGATGAACACTGAAGCTTTCTTT.

This sequence joins TRBV5-4 and TRBJ2-5; D is unclear. The CDR3 is 12 amino acids. The germline CDR1 and CDR2 sequences are SGHNT and YYREEE (reference sequence). Trimming removed 4 bases from V and 0 bases from J, with 4 bases in between. The CDR3 DNA reads TGTGCCAGCAGCCCGTACCAAGAGACCCAGTACTTC. It yields the protein CASSPYQETQYF.

This clone was detected a few times. The V gene is TRBV5-8, the J gene TRBJ1-5; tentative D call: TRBD1 (6 bases). Germline assignment: CDR1 SGHTS and CDR2 YDEGEE. Trimming took 2 bases from V and 3 from J, leaving 12 bases between them. There are 15 residues in the CDR3. The CDR3 spells CASSFQGGLNQPQHF. The CDR3 DNA sequence: TGTGCCAGCAGCTTCCAAGGGGGGCTCAATCAGCCCCAGCATTTT.

The V and J genes are TRBV7-9 and TRBJ2-7, with 8 bases fitting TRBD2. The CDR3 contains 15 residues. Germline CDR1 reads SEHNR; CDR2 reads FQNEAQ (reference sequence). V lost 1 base to trimming and J lost 2 bases; unmatched junction nucleotides: 4. CDR3 bases: TGTGCCAGCAGCTTAGAGGCGGGAGGAACCTACGAGCAGTACTTC. Amino acid sequence: CASSLEAGGTYEQYF.

This clone has a handful of counts. J is TRBJ1-5 and V is TRBV18; D might be TRBD1 (5 bases). Germline values: CDR1 KGHSH, CDR2 LQKENI. V shed 5 bases and J shed 0 bases, with 14 bases lying between them. The CDR3 length is 16 residues. CDR3 region: CASSSLGGDSNQPQHF. In nucleotides, the CDR3 is TGTGCCAGCTCATCCCTGGGGGGGGATAGCAATCAGCCCCAGCATTTT.

This clone was seen only once. The rearrangement uses TRBV19 and TRBJ1-1; the D gene is possibly TRBD1 (5 bases). The CDR3 covers 15 residues. V lost 10 bases and J 1 base, leaving 19 bases between the germline ends. The germline V gene has CDR1 LNHDA and CDR2 SQIVND (reference sequence). CDR3 nucleotides: TGTGCCACCGCCCCCGGGGGAGTAGGGAACACTGAAGCTTTCTTT. This codes for CATAPGGVGNTEAFF.

This clone was observed a handful of times. The chain recombines TRBV4-2 with TRBJ1-5; possibly TRBD1 for D (6 bases). The CDR3 has 15 amino acids. Looked up from germline, CDR1 is LGHNA and CDR2 is YNFKEQ. Trimming left V 1 base short and J 0 bases short, with 7 bases between. CDR3 amino acids: CASSQGQDSNQPQHF. For the CDR3, the DNA is TGTGCCAGCAGCCAAGGACAGGATAGCAATCAGCCCCAGCATTTT.

The gene calls are TRBV4-2 and TRBJ2-2; 9 bases agree with TRBD1. Germline CDR1 LGHNA, CDR2 YNFKEQ. After removal of 1 base from V and 3 bases from J, the junction contained 0 bases not matched to a gene. This CDR3 region has 15 residues. CDR3 sequence reads: CASSQGTGDTGELFF. The CDR3 DNA is TGTGCCAGCAGCCAAGGGACAGGGGACACCGGGGAGCTGTTTTTT.

This chain connects TRBV6-7 to TRBJ1-4; D uncertain. TRBV6-7 is an ORF, with its function uncertain. This CDR3 is 16 amino acids long. Deletions cut 5 bases from V and 8 bases from J, with 21 bases between. CDR3 sequence reads: CASSPDGPYRREKLFF. Here the CDR3 DNA reads TGTGCCAGCAGTCCCGACGGGCCATACCGACGGGAAAAACTGTTTTTT.

V usage is TRBV6-1 and J usage is TRBJ2-1; 11 bases line up with TRBD2. J lost 1 base, V lost 2 bases, and 7 bases had no gene match. This CDR3 is built from 18 residues. Germline values: CDR1 MNHNS, CDR2 SASEGT. CDR3 amino acids: CASSEFLTSGASYNEQFF. The DNA for the CDR3 is TGTGCCAGCAGTGAATTCTTGACTAGCGGGGCATCCTACAATGAGCAGTTCTTC.

This chain uses TRBV15 with TRBJ2-1; 10 bases fit TRBD2. Per germline, CDR1 LNHNV and CDR2 YYDKDF (reference sequence). V shed 1 base and J 5 bases; nucleotides not matched to a gene: 8. The CDR3 consists of 17 residues. In DNA, the CDR3 is TGTGCCACCAGCAGAGGGCTAGCGGGAGTCTTGGACAATGAGCAGTTCTTC. Translating gives CATSRGLAGVLDNEQFF.

The rearrangement uses TRBV5-1 and TRBJ2-1, with D maybe TRBD2 (6 bases). V was shortened by 5 bases and J by 4 bases, with 10 bases between the two germline ends. The CDR3 runs to 13 residues. Germline V gives CDR1 SGHRS, CDR2 YFSETQ. In DNA, the CDR3 is TGCGCCAGCAGACTAGCCGATTACAATGAGCAGTTCTTC. It specifies CASRLADYNEQFF.

The chain uses TRBV6-5 and TRBJ2-2, with 8 bases identical to TRBD1. The ends lost 2 bases at V and 6 bases at J; junction bases unmatched: 2. Per the germline V gene, CDR1 is MNHEY and CDR2 is SVGAGI. The CDR3 is 14 amino acids. In nucleotides, the CDR3 is TGTGCCAGCAGTTACCGGACAGGGTCCGGGGAGCTGTTTTTT. Protein sequence: CASSYRTGSGELFF.